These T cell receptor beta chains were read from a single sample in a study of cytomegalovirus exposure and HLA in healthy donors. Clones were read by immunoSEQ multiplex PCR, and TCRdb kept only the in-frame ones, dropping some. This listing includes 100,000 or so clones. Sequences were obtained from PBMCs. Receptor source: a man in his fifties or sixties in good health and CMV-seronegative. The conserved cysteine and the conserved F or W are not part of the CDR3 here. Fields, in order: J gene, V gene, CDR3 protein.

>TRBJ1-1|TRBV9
ASSLSGETEAF
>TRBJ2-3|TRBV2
ASSRTGGTDTQY
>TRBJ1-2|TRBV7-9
ASSLGWEPRANYGYT
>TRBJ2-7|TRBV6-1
ASSEAATSYEQY
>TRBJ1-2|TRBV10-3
AISGQANYGYT
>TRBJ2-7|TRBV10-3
AISVRGESSYEQY
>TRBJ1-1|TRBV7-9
ASSARGRNPNTEAF
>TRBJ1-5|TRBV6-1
ASRDWAQPQH
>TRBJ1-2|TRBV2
ASRQGTARGYT
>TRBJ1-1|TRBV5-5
ASSPTGGQIAF
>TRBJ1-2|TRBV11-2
ASSLRGGLNYGYT
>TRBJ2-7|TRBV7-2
ASSLGQFGSYEQY
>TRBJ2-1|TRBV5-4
ASGPGGVSSYNEQF
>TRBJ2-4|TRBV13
ASSLGTGENIQY
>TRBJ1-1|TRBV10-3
AITVDRESEAF
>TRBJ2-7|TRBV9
ASSEGLAGHSYEQY
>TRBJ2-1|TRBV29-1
SVETGGSYNEQF
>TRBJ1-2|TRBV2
ASSLQGLYN
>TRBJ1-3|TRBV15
ATSRESGGGGNTIY